This TCR beta chain was documented in a study of monozygotic twins with inflammatory bowel disease. TCRdb derives one entry per CDR3 protein from the 5' RACE reads, leaving out DNA. The ten most abundant clones cover roughly 5.2% of a sample with a few hundred thousand distinct CDR3 sequences. The study, taken as a whole, reports: The inverse Simpson measure of TCRbeta diversity was lower in IBD patients than in healthy co-twins.

Germline V lookup: CDR1 MNHEY, CDR2 SVGEGT. CDR3 length equals 15 residues. About this clonotype itself: Its antigen is as yet unknown.

The J gene is TRBJ2-5, the V gene TRBV6-2 or TRBV6-3; TCRdb designates TRBD2, a call that cannot be tested without DNA. The TCR sequence derives from a human donor with ulcerative colitis or Crohn's disease, or a healthy co-twin of an affected twin (not recorded which). The sequenced sample consisted of blood. The CDR3: CASSYSWRERETQYF.